This TCR beta chain came from a study of blood T cell repertoires in COVID-19. Sequenced by immunoSEQ multiplex PCR; TCRdb stores in-frame clones only, minus some. The repertoire has over 200,000 clones, about 91% of them found once; the top ten carry 1.2%. Germline CDR1 reads LGHDT; CDR2 reads YNNKEL (reference sequence). The CDR3 extends over 14 amino acids. With V trimmed by 4 bases and J by 4 bases, 4 bases remained unmatched. This sequence was found in a human donor in a cohort exposed to, infected with or recovered from COVID-19 (not recorded which). The donor label of this sample is uncertain. V and J are TRBV3-1 (or the pseudogene TRBV3-2) and TRBJ1-3, with 7 bases lining up with TRBD1. Input material: PBMCs or T cells enriched from blood (not recorded which). The CDR3 region is CASSLGQAGNTIYF. The CDR3, as DNA: TGTGCCAGCAGCCTCGGACAGGCCGGAAACACCATATATTTT.